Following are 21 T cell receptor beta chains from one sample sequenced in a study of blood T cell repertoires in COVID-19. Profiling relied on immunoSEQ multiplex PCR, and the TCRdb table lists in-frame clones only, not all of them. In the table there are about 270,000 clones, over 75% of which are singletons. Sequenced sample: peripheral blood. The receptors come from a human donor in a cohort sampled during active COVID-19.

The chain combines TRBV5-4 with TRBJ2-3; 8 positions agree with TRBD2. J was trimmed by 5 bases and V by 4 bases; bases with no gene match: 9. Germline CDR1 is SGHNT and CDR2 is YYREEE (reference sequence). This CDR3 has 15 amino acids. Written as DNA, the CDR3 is TGTGCCAGCAGCCCGGGGCAGCGGGAGATAGATACGCAGTATTTT. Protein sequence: CASSPGQREIDTQYF. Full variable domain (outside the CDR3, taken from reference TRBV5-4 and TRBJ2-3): ETGVTQSPTHLIKTRGQQVTLRCSSQSGHNTVSWYQQALGQGPQFIFQYYREEENGRGNFPPRFSGLQFPNYSSELNVNALELDDSALYLCASSPGQREIDTQYFGPGTRLTVL.

This chain's CDR3 is CASSTRPECEQYF. The DNA for the CDR3 is TGTGCCAGCAGCACACGGCCGGAGTGCGAGCAGTACTTC. The chain couples TRBV21-1 to TRBJ2-7; the table calls TRBD2, which could not be checked here. TRBV21-1 is a recognized pseudogene. The CDR3 contains 13 residues.

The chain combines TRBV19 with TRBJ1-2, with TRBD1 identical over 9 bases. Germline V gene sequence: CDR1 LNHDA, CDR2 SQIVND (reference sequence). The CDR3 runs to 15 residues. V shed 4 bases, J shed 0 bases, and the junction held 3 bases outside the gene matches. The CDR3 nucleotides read TGTGCCAGTAGTAAAGGGACAGGGTCTAACTATGGCTACACCTTC. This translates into CASSKGTGSNYGYTF.

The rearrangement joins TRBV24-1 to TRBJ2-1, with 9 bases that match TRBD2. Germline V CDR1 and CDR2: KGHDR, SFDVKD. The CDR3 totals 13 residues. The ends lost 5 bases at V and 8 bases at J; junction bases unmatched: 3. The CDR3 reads CATSVAGEYEQFF. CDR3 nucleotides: TGTGCCACCAGTGTAGCGGGAGAGTATGAGCAGTTCTTC.

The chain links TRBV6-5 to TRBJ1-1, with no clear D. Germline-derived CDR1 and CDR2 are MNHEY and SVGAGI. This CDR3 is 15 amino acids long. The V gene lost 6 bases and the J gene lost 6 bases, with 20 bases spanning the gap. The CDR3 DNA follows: TGTGCCAGCAGCCCGCGCCGGGGTGGAAGGGCTGAAGCTTTCTTT. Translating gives CASSPRRGGRAEAFF.

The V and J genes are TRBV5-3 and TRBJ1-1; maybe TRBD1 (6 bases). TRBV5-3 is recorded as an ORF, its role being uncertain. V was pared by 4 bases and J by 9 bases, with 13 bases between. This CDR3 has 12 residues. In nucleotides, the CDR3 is TGTGCCAGAAGCCTGGGACATCCCAAAGCTTTCTTT. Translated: CARSLGHPKAFF.

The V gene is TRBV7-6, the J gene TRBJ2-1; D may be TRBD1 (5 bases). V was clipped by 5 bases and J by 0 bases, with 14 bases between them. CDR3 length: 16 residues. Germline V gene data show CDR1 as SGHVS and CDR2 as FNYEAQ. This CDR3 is CASSSKDNPSYNEQFF. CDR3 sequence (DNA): TGTGCCAGCAGCAGCAAGGACAACCCCTCCTACAATGAGCAGTTCTTC.

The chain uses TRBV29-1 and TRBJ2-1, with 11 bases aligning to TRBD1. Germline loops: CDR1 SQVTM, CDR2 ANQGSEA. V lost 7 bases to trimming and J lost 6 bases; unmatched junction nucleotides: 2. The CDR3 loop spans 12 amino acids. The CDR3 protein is CSGGTGGNEQFF. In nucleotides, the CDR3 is TGCAGCGGCGGGACAGGGGGCAATGAGCAGTTCTTC.

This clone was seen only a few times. The CDR3 DNA reads TGTGCCAGCCGAATAGCGGACTGGAACACCGGGGAGCTGTTTTTT. This encodes CASRIADWNTGELFF. The rearrangement links TRBV2 to TRBJ2-2; tentatively, D is TRBD2 (6 bases). Germline lookup yields CDR1 SNHLY and CDR2 FYNNEI. V was clipped by 8 bases and J by 1 base, with 14 bases between them. The CDR3 is 15 amino acids.

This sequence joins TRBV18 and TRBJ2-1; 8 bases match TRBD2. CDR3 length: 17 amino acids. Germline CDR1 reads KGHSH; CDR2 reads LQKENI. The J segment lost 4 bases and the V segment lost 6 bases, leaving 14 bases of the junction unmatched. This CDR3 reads CASSRAMGAGVYNEQFF. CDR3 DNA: TGTGCCAGCTCTCGGGCGATGGGAGCGGGAGTATACAATGAGCAGTTCTTC.

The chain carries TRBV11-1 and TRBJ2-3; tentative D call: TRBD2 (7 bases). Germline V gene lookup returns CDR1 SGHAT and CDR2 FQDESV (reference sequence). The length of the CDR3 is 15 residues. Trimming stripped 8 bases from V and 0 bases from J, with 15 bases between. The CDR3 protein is CASGRAGASTDTQYF. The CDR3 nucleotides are TGTGCCAGCGGTCGGGCGGGGGCGAGCACAGATACGCAGTATTTT.

CDR3 sequence (DNA): TGCGCCAGCAGCTTGACGCTAGCGGGGTACAATGAGCAGTTCTTC. Its protein is CASSLTLAGYNEQFF. This chain connects TRBV5-1 to TRBJ2-1; 9 bases align to TRBD2. CDR1 SGHRS and CDR2 YFSETQ come from the germline V gene. The CDR3 length is 15 residues. The V and J ends lost 1 base and 4 bases, in that order; junction bases with no gene match: 3. The whole variable domain, remainder taken from reference TRBV5-1 and TRBJ2-1, is KAGVTQTPRYLIKTRGQQVTLSCSPISGHRSVSWYQQTPGQGLQFLFEYFSETQRNKGNFPGRFSGRQFSNSRSEMNVSTLELGDSALYLCASSLTLAGYNEQFFGPGTRLTVL.

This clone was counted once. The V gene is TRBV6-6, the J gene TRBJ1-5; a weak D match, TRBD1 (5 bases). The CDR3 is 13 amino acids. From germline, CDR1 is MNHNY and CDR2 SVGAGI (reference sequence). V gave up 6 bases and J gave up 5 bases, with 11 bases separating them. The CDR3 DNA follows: TGTGCCAGCAGCTATCTAGGGGATCAGCCCCAGCATTTT. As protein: CASSYLGDQPQHF.

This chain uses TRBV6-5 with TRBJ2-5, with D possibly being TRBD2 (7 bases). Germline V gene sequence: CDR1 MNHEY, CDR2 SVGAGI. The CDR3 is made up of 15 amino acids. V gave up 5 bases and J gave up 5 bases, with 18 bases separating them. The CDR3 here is CASSLSLGGQETQYF. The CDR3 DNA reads TGTGCCAGCAGTCTGTCTCTCGGGGGGCAGGAGACCCAGTACTTC.

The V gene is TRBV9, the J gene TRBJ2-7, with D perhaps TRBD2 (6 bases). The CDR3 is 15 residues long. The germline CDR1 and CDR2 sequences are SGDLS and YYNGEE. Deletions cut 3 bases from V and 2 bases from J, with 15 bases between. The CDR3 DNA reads TGTGCCAGCAGCGCCGGGGGATCAGGAACCTACGAGCAGTACTTC. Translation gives CASSAGGSGTYEQYF.

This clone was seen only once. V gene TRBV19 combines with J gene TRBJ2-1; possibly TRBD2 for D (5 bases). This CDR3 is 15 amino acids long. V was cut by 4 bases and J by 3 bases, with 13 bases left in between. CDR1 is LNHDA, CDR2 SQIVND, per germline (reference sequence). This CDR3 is CASSRANGDYNEQFF. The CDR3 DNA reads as TGTGCCAGTAGTAGGGCCAACGGGGACTACAATGAGCAGTTCTTC.

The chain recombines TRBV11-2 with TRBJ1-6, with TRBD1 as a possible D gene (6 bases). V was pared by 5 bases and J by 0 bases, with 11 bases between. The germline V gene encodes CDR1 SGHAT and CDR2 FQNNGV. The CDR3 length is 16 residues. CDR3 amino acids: CASSLTGSSYNSPLHF. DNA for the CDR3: TGTGCCAGCAGCCTAACAGGGAGCTCCTATAATTCACCCCTCCACTTT.

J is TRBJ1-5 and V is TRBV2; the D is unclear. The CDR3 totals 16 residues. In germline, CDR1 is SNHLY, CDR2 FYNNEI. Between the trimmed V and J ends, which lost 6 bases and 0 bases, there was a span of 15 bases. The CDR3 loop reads CASRFESPYSNQPQHF. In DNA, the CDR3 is TGTGCCAGCAGATTCGAGTCACCATATAGCAATCAGCCCCAGCATTTT.

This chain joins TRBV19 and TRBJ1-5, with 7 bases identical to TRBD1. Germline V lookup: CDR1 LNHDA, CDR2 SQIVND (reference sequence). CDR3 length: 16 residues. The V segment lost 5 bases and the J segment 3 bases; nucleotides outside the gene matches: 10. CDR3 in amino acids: CASSHGGGPFNQPQHF. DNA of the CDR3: TGTGCCAGTAGTCACGGAGGGGGCCCTTTCAATCAGCCCCAGCATTTT.

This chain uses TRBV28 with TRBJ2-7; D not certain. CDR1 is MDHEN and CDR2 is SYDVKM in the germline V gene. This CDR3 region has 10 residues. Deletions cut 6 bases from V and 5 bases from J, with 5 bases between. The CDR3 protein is CASRRHEQYF. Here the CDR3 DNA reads TGTGCCAGCAGGCGGCACGAGCAGTACTTC.

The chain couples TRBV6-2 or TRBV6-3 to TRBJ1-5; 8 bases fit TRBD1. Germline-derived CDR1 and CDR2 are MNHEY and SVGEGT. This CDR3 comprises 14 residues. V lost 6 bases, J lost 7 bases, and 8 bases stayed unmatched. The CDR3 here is CASSLRQGNQPQHF. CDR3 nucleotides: TGTGCCAGCAGCCTACGACAGGGGAACCAGCCCCAGCATTTT.